The 13 T cell receptor beta chains given below trace back to one sample, sequenced in a study of blood T cell repertoires in COVID-19. Clones were read by immunoSEQ multiplex PCR, and TCRdb kept only the in-frame ones, dropping some. The repertoire holds some 70,000 clones, with about 90% as singletons. The sample was peripheral blood. These receptors all stem from a human donor in a cohort sampled during active COVID-19.

V and J are TRBV5-1 and TRBJ1-2, with D perhaps matching TRBD1 (6 bases). Germline assignment: CDR1 SGHRS and CDR2 YFSETQ. This CDR3 region has 15 residues. V lost 0 bases and J lost 4, with 13 bases in between. The CDR3 reads CASSLGSGTSYGYTF. CDR3 nucleotide sequence: TGCGCCAGCAGCTTGGGGTCCGGGACAAGCTATGGCTACACCTTC. Combining the CDR3 with reference TRBV5-1 and TRBJ1-2 gives the whole variable domain KAGVTQTPRYLIKTRGQQVTLSCSPISGHRSVSWYQQTPGQGLQFLFEYFSETQRNKGNFPGRFSGRQFSNSRSEMNVSTLELGDSALYLCASSLGSGTSYGYTFGSGTRLTVV.

The rearrangement links TRBV7-9 to TRBJ2-2; 8 positions agree with TRBD2. This CDR3 contains 16 residues. V shed 3 bases, J shed 3 bases, and the junction held 6 bases outside the gene matches. Germline assignment: CDR1 SEHNR and CDR2 FQNEAQ (reference sequence). CDR3 residues: CASSLSGGGYTGELFF. DNA for the CDR3: TGTGCCAGCAGCTTGTCTGGCGGGGGGTACACCGGGGAGCTGTTTTTT.

J is TRBJ2-7 and V is TRBV5-4; 9 bases are a match to TRBD2. Trimming removed 4 bases from V and 3 bases from J; junction bases left unmatched: 8. Germline assignment: CDR1 SGHNT and CDR2 YYREEE (reference sequence). This CDR3 is 15 amino acids long. The CDR3 DNA reads as TGTGCCAGCAGCAAAGGGACTAGCAGCTTCTACGAGCAGTACTTC. Protein sequence: CASSKGTSSFYEQYF.

The CDR3 spells CASSRGRDRVQETQYF. In DNA form, the CDR3 reads TGTGCCAGCAGCCGGGGGCGGGACAGGGTACAAGAGACCCAGTACTTC. The chain has TRBV5-4 and TRBJ2-5; TRBD1 aligns across 9 bases. Germline values: CDR1 SGHNT, CDR2 YYREEE (reference sequence). This CDR3 is built from 16 residues. The J segment lost 2 bases and the V segment lost 4 bases, leaving 9 bases of the junction unmatched.

The V and J genes are TRBV5-1 and TRBJ1-1, with D maybe TRBD1 (5 bases). Trimming stripped 4 bases from V and 0 bases from J, with 10 bases between. CDR3 length equals 14 residues. CDR1 SGHRS and CDR2 YFSETQ come from the germline V gene. The CDR3, as DNA: TGCGCCAGCAGCGACGGGGGGGTGAACACTGAAGCTTTCTTT. The encoded protein is CASSDGGVNTEAFF.

This clone was found a few times. This rearrangement joins TRBV11-2 to TRBJ1-5; D not resolved. The CDR3 has 13 residues. V lost 1 base to trimming and J lost 5 bases, with 6 bases between them. CDR1 SGHAT and CDR2 FQNNGV come from the germline V gene. This chain's CDR3 is CASSLGGDQPQHF. CDR3 bases: TGTGCCAGCAGCTTAGGCGGGGATCAGCCCCAGCATTTT.

This chain joins TRBV15 and TRBJ2-2, with D perhaps matching TRBD2 (6 bases). The CDR3 covers 14 residues. Germline CDR1 is LNHNV and CDR2 is YYDKDF (reference sequence). The germline V and J ends were trimmed by 0 bases and 8 bases, with 10 bases remaining between them. The CDR3 DNA follows: TGTGCCACCAGCAGAGATGGGGGGACGGGGGAGCTGTTTTTT. It codes for CATSRDGGTGELFF.

This chain uses TRBV7-9 with TRBJ1-3, with 7 nucleotides matching TRBD1. Germline V gene lookup returns CDR1 SEHNR and CDR2 FQNEAQ (reference sequence). The CDR3 length is 16 residues. V gave up 5 bases and J gave up 0 bases; unmatched junction bases: 7. CDR3 sequence: CASSPGDRFSGNTIYF. The CDR3 coding sequence is TGTGCCAGCAGCCCTGGGGACAGATTCTCTGGAAACACCATATATTTT.

The genes are TRBV28 and TRBJ2-4, with D possibly matching TRBD2 (7 bases). The V end was cut by 4 bases, the J end by 0 bases, with 10 bases between. This CDR3 has 15 amino acids. Germline CDR1 is MDHEN and CDR2 is SYDVKM. The CDR3, as DNA: TGTGCCAGCAGTTCCGGGGGGCTAGCCAAAAACATTCAGTACTTC. Protein sequence: CASSSGGLAKNIQYF. Variable domain in full (rest from reference TRBV28 and TRBJ2-4): DVKVTQSSRYLVKRTGEKVFLECVQDMDHENMFWYRQDPGLGLRLIYFSYDVKMKEKGDIPEGYSVSREKKERFSLILESASTNQTSMYLCASSSGGLAKNIQYFGAGTRLSVL.

The V and J genes are TRBV5-8 and TRBJ2-1; 9 bases are a match to TRBD1. J gave up 1 base and V 0 bases, and 2 bases lay outside the gene matches. Germline assignment: CDR1 SGHTS and CDR2 YDEGEE. The CDR3 sequence is 16 residues long. CDR3 DNA: TGTGCCAGCAGCTTGGGGGACAGGGTATCCTACAATGAGCAGTTCTTC. It translates to CASSLGDRVSYNEQFF. The variable domain in full, with the rest retrieved from reference TRBV5-8 and TRBJ2-1, is EAGVTQSPTHLIKTRGQQATLRCSPISGHTSVYWYQQALGLGLQFLLWYDEGEERNRGNFPPRFSGRQFPNYSSELNVNALELEDSALYLCASSLGDRVSYNEQFFGPGTRLTVL.

This clone has just a few counts. The rearrangement links TRBV24-1 to TRBJ1-3, with unresolved D. CDR1 and CDR2 from the germline V gene are KGHDR and SFDVKD. Deletions cut 4 bases from V and 2 bases from J, with 14 bases between. This CDR3 spans 16 amino acids. CDR3 residues: CATSDLATIPGNTIYF. The CDR3 DNA reads as TGTGCCACCAGTGACCTAGCGACAATCCCTGGAAACACCATATATTTT.

This chain joins TRBV11-2 and TRBJ1-5; no clear D gene. This CDR3 comprises 13 residues. V gave up 5 bases and J gave up 6 bases, with 11 bases separating them. Per germline, CDR1 SGHAT and CDR2 FQNNGV. Here the CDR3 DNA reads TGTGCCAGCAGCCCTAGTGCGGGTCAGCCCCAGCATTTT. It translates to CASSPSAGQPQHF.

The J gene is TRBJ2-7, the V gene TRBV24-1; 7 nucleotides match TRBD1. The CDR3 has 11 residues. The V and J ends lost 9 bases and 4 bases, in that order; junction bases with no gene match: 2. Per germline, CDR1 KGHDR and CDR2 SFDVKD. CDR3 protein: CATQQGYEQYF. DNA for the CDR3: TGTGCCACCCAACAGGGGTACGAGCAGTACTTC.